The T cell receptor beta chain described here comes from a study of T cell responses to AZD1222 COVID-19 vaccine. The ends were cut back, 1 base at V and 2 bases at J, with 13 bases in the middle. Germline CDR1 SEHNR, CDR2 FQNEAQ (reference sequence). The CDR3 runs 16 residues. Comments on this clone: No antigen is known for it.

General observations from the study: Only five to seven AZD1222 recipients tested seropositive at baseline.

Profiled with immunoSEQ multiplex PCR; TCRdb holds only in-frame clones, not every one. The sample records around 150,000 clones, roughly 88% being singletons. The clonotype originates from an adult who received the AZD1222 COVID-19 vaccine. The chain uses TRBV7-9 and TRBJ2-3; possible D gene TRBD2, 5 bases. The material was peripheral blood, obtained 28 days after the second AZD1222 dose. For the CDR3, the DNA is TGTGCCAGCAGCTTAGGATCCGGGAAGTCCACAGATACGCAGTATTTT. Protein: CASSLGSGKSTDTQYF.